This T cell receptor (beta chain) was recovered during a study of T-cell memory formation after mild COVID-19. Using constant-segment primers, 5'RACE produced TCR alpha and TCR beta cDNA libraries carrying sample barcodes and UMIs. TCRdb re-derived calls from the 5' RACE reads in MiXCR, one entry per CDR3 protein. The sample lists roughly 600,000 distinct CDR3 sequences, under 20% occurring once. The CDR3 sequence is 16 residues long. The germline V gene has CDR1 SEHNR and CDR2 FQNEAQ (reference sequence). Trimming took 5 bases from V and 2 from J, leaving 15 bases between them. Findings of the study overall: Whereas later expanders leaned CD4+, clones contracting day 15 to 85 showed a balanced CD4/CD8 makeup.

On this clonotype: The antigen remains undetermined.

The gene calls are TRBV7-9 and TRBJ2-2; TRBD2 might be the D (6 bases). Source material: PBMCs or a T cell subset sorted from them (not recorded which). The source is an adult woman who had mild COVID-19 (a few samples of this study predate the infection). Cell type and time point are not known. DNA of the CDR3: TGTGCCAGCAGCATATCAACGGGACTCAACACCGGGGAGCTGTTTTTT. As protein: CASSISTGLNTGELFF.